The entry that follows covers one T cell receptor beta chain sequence. No antigen is known for it. Base qualities are not recorded, but no much larger clone differs from it by a single base. TCRbeta CDR3 regions were amplified from genomic DNA by means of the immunoSEQ Assay, a bias-controlled multiplex PCR. From the authors' description of their analysis: The number of nucleated cells in each sample was estimated from the amplification of reference gene primers within the assay. To quantify the absolute abundance of each unique TCRbeta CDR3 rearrangement, sequence reads were collapsed and filtered. For each sample, productive Simpson clonality was calculated as the square root of Simpson's diversity index over productive rearrangements. What TCRdb holds here is the immuneACCESS table cut down to in-frame rearrangements. Part of the clones is not present; checked against another copy, under half of the missing clones reflect an unresolved V gene, and the others are unexplained. V, J and clone size are those of that table, while D and trimming were read from the DNA. The sample table holds roughly 150,000 clones, of which around 83% were seen once. The ten largest clones add up to approximately 18% of the sample.

This record belongs to a study of blood T cell repertoires in COVID-19 (dated by TCRdb to 2018 to 2021). For the study in its entirety: Samples covering the acute and convalescent phases of COVID-19 were provided by collaborators in the United States, Italy and Spain. The prospective study material was composed of cDNA or gDNA derived from T cells, B-cell-depleted T cells, or PBMCs. Deeply sampled blood TCRbeta repertoires from subjects exposed to, actively infected with, or recovered from COVID-19 were included in the dataset. The repertoires were released in a freely available public database intended as a resource for research on the immune response to SARS-CoV-2. The samples were drawn from two sources: the first 160 participants of the ongoing ImmuneRACE study, and 950 to 1,500 subjects contributed by 6 global collaborators. Nearly every sample came with metadata listing a de-identified subject ID, COVID-19 status, age in years and sex. Where HLA class I and class II types were available, the types were taken from metadata supplied by the sample provider, not from assay-based typing. Overall results and qualifications from the work: Clinical and demographic metadata were provided uncurated, with the amount varying by source and participant.

Another Seattle source contributed samples from volunteer blood donors who had recovered from COVID-19. Each collaborating institution followed its own protocols to collect whole blood in K2EDTA tubes. For TCRbeta analysis, collaborators shipped samples in one of three forms: frozen whole blood, isolated PBMCs, or DNA extracted from either of those sample types. The sequence came from a woman aged 70-85 years who had recovered from COVID-19. Sequenced material: peripheral blood.

The CDR3 protein is CAWSPRGVQKFF. The DNA sequence follows: TGTGCCTGGAGCCCACGCGGGGTCCAGAAGTTTTTT. Recombination connected TRBV30 to TRBJ1-4, with the D gene not confidently named. The germline V gene (reference sequence) gives CDR1 as GTSNPN and CDR2 as SVGIG. Trimming at the junction amounts to 3 bases on V and 16 bases on J, and the germline ends lie 18 bases apart. The CDR3 has 12 amino acids, counting the end cysteine and phenylalanine. The only DNA kept is the CDR3, 36 bases in frame from the first base.